The T cell receptor (beta chain) described here comes from a study of blood T cell repertoires in COVID-19. Study at large: The study drew acute and convalescent COVID-19 samples from the United States, Italy and Spain. T cells, B-cell-depleted T cells, or PBMCs provided the cDNA or gDNA that served as material.

The length of the CDR3 is 15 residues. Per germline, CDR1 LGHNA and CDR2 YSLEER. Trimming at V came to 4 bases and at J to 4 bases, leaving 1 base not matched to a gene. A note on this clone: Other nucleotide sequences from this sample produce the same CDR3.

This table comes from immunoSEQ multiplex PCR, and its TCRdb copy is limited to in-frame clones, with some not included. Among 300,000 to 350,000 clones listed, more than 75% were seen once. Sequenced: peripheral blood. This chain joins TRBV4-3 and TRBJ2-1; 13 nucleotides align to TRBD2. This receptor was obtained from a woman aged 18-30 years who had recovered from COVID-19. For the CDR3, the DNA is TGCGCCAGCAGCCGGACTAGCGGGGGTTACAATGAGCAGTTCTTC. Translating gives CASSRTSGGYNEQFF.